This TCR beta chain is drawn from a study of blood T cell repertoires in COVID-19. Using immunoSEQ multiplex PCR, the repertoire was profiled, and TCRdb retains in-frame clones only, with some absent. The table lists roughly 330,000 clones, over 70% of them singletons. The V gene's germline CDR1 is SGHNT and CDR2 YYREEE (reference sequence). J lost 4 bases, V lost 6 bases, and 9 bases had no gene match. The CDR3 is made up of 15 amino acids. Sample: peripheral blood. The V and J genes are TRBV5-4 and TRBJ2-5, with 10 bases lining up with TRBD1. This clonotype originated in a woman in her fifties or sixties with acute or convalescent COVID-19. The CDR3, as DNA: TGTGCCAGCACTTCCGGACAGGGGGGAGGAGAGACCCAGTACTTC. Protein product: CASTSGQGGGETQYF.